This T cell receptor beta chain was recorded in a study of vaccination and CD4 T cells after COVID-19. Study background: Collection of post-vaccine samples followed dose two by a median roughly 72 days, spanning a range of 14 to 241. SARS-CoV-2, HCoV-NL63, HCoV-OC43 and HCoV-229E supplied the overlapping spike peptides used to stimulate cells.

Sequence data for DNA of cultured CD4+ T cells were generated by the Oncomine TCR Beta short-read assay. TCRdb re-derived calls from the PCR reads in MiXCR, one entry per CDR3 protein. This table has about 23,000 distinct CDR3 sequences, around 54% appearing once. Concerning this clonotype: Its antigen is currently unknown.

Treatment described: roughly 10-day PBMC culture with coronavirus spike peptide pools or control peptides (ViraFEST assay). First, ViraFEST expanded antigen-specific T cells with peptide pools, and next it sequenced the TCRs. There were positive PCR dates ranging from March to December 2020, all predating US Alpha, Beta and Delta variants. Trimming pared 7 bases from V and 2 bases from J, leaving 20 bases between. The CDR3 totals 15 residues. Per the germline V gene, CDR1 is DFQATT and CDR2 is SNEGSKA (reference sequence). The receptor was isolated from a human donor who had recovered from COVID-19. The sample taken for sequencing was CD4+ T cells from blood, cultured in vitro. The genes are TRBV20-1 and TRBJ1-2; D is unclear. The CDR3 DNA reads TGCAGTGGTATCCCCGGCGGGAACCGAAACTATGGCTACACCTTC. It specifies CSGIPGGNRNYGYTF.